Listed here are 27 T cell receptor beta chains from one sample, sequenced in a study of T-cell memory formation after mild COVID-19. TCRdb reanalysed the 5' RACE reads using MiXCR and keeps one entry per CDR3 protein. The table records about 430,000 distinct CDR3 sequences, less than 25% of them present only once. The sequenced material came from PBMCs or a T cell subset sorted from them (not recorded which). The receptors were gathered from an adult woman who had mild COVID-19 (a few samples of this study predate the infection). Cell type and time point are not known.

CDR3 coding DNA: TGTGCCAGCAGTTTAGAGGGGACGAACACCGGGGAGCTGTTTTTT. Residues: CASSLEGTNTGELFF. The chain joins TRBV28 to TRBJ2-2; D tentatively fits TRBD1 or TRBD2 (5 bases each). The germline V and J ends were trimmed by 2 bases and 0 bases, with 7 bases remaining between them. Per germline, CDR1 MDHEN and CDR2 SYDVKM. CDR3 length equals 15 residues.

The chain recombines TRBV24-1 with TRBJ2-5, with 9 positions matching TRBD2. This CDR3 region has 14 residues. CDR1 and CDR2 (germline): KGHDR, SFDVKD. J gave up 5 bases and V 5 bases, and 5 bases lay outside the gene matches. CDR3 loop: CATSVRAGGETQYF. The CDR3 DNA reads TGTGCCACCAGTGTCAGGGCGGGGGGGGAGACCCAGTACTTC.

This clonotype has only a few counts. The rearrangement links TRBV5-1 to TRBJ2-7; the D is unclear. CDR1 is SGHRS and CDR2 is YFSETQ in the germline V gene. There are 14 residues in the CDR3. V gave up 4 bases and J gave up 2 bases, with 13 bases separating them. CDR3 residues: CASSSSSSTYEQYF. The DNA of the CDR3 is TGCGCCAGCAGCAGTTCGAGTAGTACCTACGAGCAGTACTTC.

In its sample, this clonotype was seen a few times. The chain recombines TRBV5-1 with TRBJ2-1, with D hard to call. This CDR3 contains 14 residues. Trimming took 0 bases from V and 8 from J, leaving 12 bases between them. Germline CDR1 is SGHRS and CDR2 is YFSETQ. For the CDR3, the DNA is TGCGCCAGCAGCTTGGCCCTTTCTGCGGATGAGCAGTTCTTC. Translation: CASSLALSADEQFF.

The table lists this clonotype with many counts. The chain recombines TRBV5-1 with TRBJ2-5; unclear D gene. This CDR3 is 11 amino acids long. The V end was cut by 5 bases, the J end by 4 bases, with 6 bases between. Germline CDR1 reads SGHRS; CDR2 reads YFSETQ. The CDR3 sequence: CASSAGETQYF. The CDR3 bases are TGCGCCAGCAGTGCCGGAGAGACCCAGTACTTC.

The chain uses TRBV27 and TRBJ1-1, with D unresolved. Trimming shortened V by 5 bases and J by 2 bases, and 9 bases separated the two germline ends. CDR3 length: 13 amino acids. Looked up from germline, CDR1 is MNHEY and CDR2 is SMNVEV (reference sequence). The CDR3 sequence is CASSPFANTEAFF. The CDR3 nucleotides are TGTGCCAGCAGTCCCTTCGCTAACACTGAAGCTTTCTTT.

The sample holds a few counts of this clonotype. V gene TRBV20-1 combines with J gene TRBJ1-1, with TRBD1 as a possible D gene (6 bases). This CDR3 region has 15 residues. Germline CDR1 and CDR2: DFQATT and SNEGSKA (reference sequence). V gave up 2 bases and J gave up 3 bases, with 16 bases separating them. CDR3 coding DNA: TGCAGTGCTAGAATAGAGACAGGCTCCTACACTGAAGCTTTCTTT. Translated, it gives CSARIETGSYTEAFF.

This clonotype has just a few counts. The V call is TRBV27, the J call TRBJ2-5, with D possibly being TRBD2 (7 bases). CDR1 MNHEY and CDR2 SMNVEV come from the germline V gene (reference sequence). CDR3 length: 12 amino acids. The CDR3 spells CTWRGGQETQYF. In DNA form, the CDR3 reads TGTACCTGGAGGGGGGGGCAAGAGACCCAGTACTTC.

This clonotype has at least ten counts. J is TRBJ1-5 and V is TRBV7-2; weak D call: TRBD1 (6 bases). This CDR3 contains 13 residues. The V gene's germline CDR1 is SGHTA and CDR2 FQGNSA. The V and J ends lost 4 bases and 2 bases respectively, with 6 bases between them. This CDR3 reads CASSYRGNQPQHF. CDR3 DNA: TGTGCCAGCAGCTACAGGGGCAATCAGCCCCAGCATTTT. The full variable domain, rest sourced from reference TRBV7-2 and TRBJ1-5, is GAGVSQSPSNKVTEKGKDVELRCDPISGHTALYWYRQSLGQGLEFLIYFQGNSAPDKSGLPSDRFSAERTGGSVSTLTIQRTQQEDSAVYLCASSYRGNQPQHFGDGTRLSIL.

There are a few counts of this clonotype. CDR3 protein: CATSDRLAANEQFF. As DNA, the CDR3 is TGTGCCACCAGTGATCGTCTAGCGGCGAATGAGCAGTTCTTC. The V gene is TRBV24-1, the J gene TRBJ2-1, with 7 positions matching TRBD2. CDR3 size: 14 residues. From germline, CDR1 is KGHDR and CDR2 SFDVKD. J was trimmed by 7 bases and V by 3 bases; bases with no gene match: 5.

This clonotype turned up a few times. The chain is built from TRBV19 and TRBJ1-3; D unclear. Trimming removed 4 bases from V and 4 bases from J, with 8 bases in between. CDR3 length equals 13 residues. Germline values: CDR1 LNHDA, CDR2 SQIVND (reference sequence). For the CDR3, the DNA is TGTGCCAGTAGTAGGGCGGAAGGAAACACCATATATTTT. As protein: CASSRAEGNTIYF.

This clonotype has a handful of counts. The chain joins TRBV12-3 or TRBV12-4 to TRBJ2-1; maybe TRBD1 (6 bases). The CDR3 has 16 amino acids. Deletions cut 7 bases from V and 6 bases from J, with 22 bases between. The CDR3 nucleotides read TGTGCCAGCACCCCCATCGGGGACAAAGCCTTCAATGAGCAGTTCTTC. Translated: CASTPIGDKAFNEQFF.

The genes are TRBV12-5 and TRBJ1-2, with D unclear. Germline assignment: CDR1 LGHNT and CDR2 FRNRAP. The CDR3 covers 14 residues. V shed 7 bases and J shed 3 bases, with 15 bases lying between them. The CDR3, as DNA: TGTGCTAGTGCTTCCCCCAGGTTGGACTATGGCTACACCTTC. Translation gives CASASPRLDYGYTF.

This clonotype was seen at least ten times. The chain couples TRBV5-1 to TRBJ1-1; TRBD1 matches at 10 bases. After removal of 5 bases from V and 4 bases from J, the junction contained 5 bases not matched to a gene. The CDR3 has 14 residues. Looked up from germline, CDR1 is SGHRS and CDR2 is YFSETQ. The CDR3 protein is CASSRQGAGTEAFF. The DNA of the CDR3 is TGCGCCAGCAGTAGACAGGGGGCAGGCACTGAAGCTTTCTTT.

The table lists this clonotype with many counts. The chain is built from TRBV4-2 and TRBJ2-2, with 9 bases that match TRBD1. V dropped 4 bases and J dropped 5; count of bases not matched to a gene: 5. Germline V gives CDR1 LGHNA, CDR2 YNFKEQ. The CDR3 totals 15 residues. The CDR3 sequence is CASSPRQGGTGELFF. CDR3 bases: TGTGCCAGCAGCCCCCGACAGGGGGGTACCGGGGAGCTGTTTTTT.

This clonotype was seen more than once but under ten times. This chain connects TRBV5-1 to TRBJ1-1; no reliable D call. Germline V lookup: CDR1 SGHRS, CDR2 YFSETQ. This CDR3 is built from 14 residues. Trimming took off 6 bases at V and 4 bases at J, with 16 bases between the two ends. The CDR3 bases are TGCGCCAGCACCGCGGGTGGGCGGAGCACTGAAGCTTTCTTT. Residues: CASTAGGRSTEAFF.

This clonotype was seen a few times. The chain is built from TRBV5-1 and TRBJ2-5, with D unresolved. V lost 1 base, J lost 5 bases, and 9 bases lay in between. The CDR3 is 13 amino acids. Germline V gene lookup returns CDR1 SGHRS and CDR2 YFSETQ. The CDR3 sequence is CASSLSTVETQYF. The CDR3 DNA follows: TGCGCCAGCAGCTTGTCAACGGTGGAGACCCAGTACTTC.

This sequence joins TRBV7-2 and TRBJ1-6; 9 nucleotides match TRBD1. V was clipped by 5 bases and J by 10 bases; unmatched bases: 18. This CDR3 spans 18 amino acids. The germline V gene has CDR1 SGHTA and CDR2 FQGNSA. Written as DNA, the CDR3 is TGTGCCAGCAGCCGAAACATACTACAGGGGGCTGGGGTCTCACCCCTCCACTTT. Residues: CASSRNILQGAGVSPLHF.

The J gene is TRBJ1-2, the V gene TRBV7-6; D unclear. The CDR3 sequence is 14 residues long. Germline CDR1 and CDR2: SGHVS and FNYEAQ. The V and J ends lost 4 bases and 1 base respectively, with 10 bases between them. The CDR3 DNA reads TGTGCCAGCAGCTCGTCCCAGAGTAACTATGGCTACACCTTC. Its translation is CASSSSQSNYGYTF.

The chain links TRBV6-5 to TRBJ1-2, with unresolved D. CDR3 length equals 12 residues. V was cut by 2 bases and J by 6 bases, with 7 bases left in between. Germline lookup yields CDR1 MNHEY and CDR2 SVGAGI. CDR3 in amino acids: CASSYAGDGYTF. CDR3 nucleotide sequence: TGTGCCAGCAGTTACGCCGGGGATGGCTACACCTTC.

In this sample, this clonotype turned up once. The rearrangement links TRBV27 to TRBJ1-1; D ambiguous. V lost 2 bases, J lost 4 bases, and 8 bases lay in between. The CDR3 sequence is 13 residues long. Germline V lookup: CDR1 MNHEY, CDR2 SMNVEV (reference sequence). CDR3 region: CASSLGLTTEAFF. DNA of the CDR3: TGTGCCAGCAGTTTAGGTCTAACCACTGAAGCTTTCTTT.

In its sample, this clonotype was seen a few times. The chain uses TRBV7-6 and TRBJ2-5, with D perhaps TRBD1 (5 bases). V was trimmed by 2 bases and J by 0 bases, leaving 7 bases between them. This CDR3 has 14 residues. CDR1 is SGHVS, CDR2 FNYEAQ, per germline. CDR3 sequence (DNA): TGTGCCAGCAGCTTATCAGGGAACCAAGAGACCCAGTACTTC. Amino acids: CASSLSGNQETQYF.

The sample holds a few counts of this clonotype. The V call is TRBV7-2, the J call TRBJ2-7; TRBD1 might be the D (5 bases). The CDR3 is 12 residues long. CDR1 is SGHTA, CDR2 FQGNSA, per germline. The ends were cut back, 8 bases at V and 4 bases at J, with 12 bases in the middle. For the CDR3, the DNA is TGTGCCAGCGCTAGAGACAGATACGAGCAGTACTTC. It is translated as CASARDRYEQYF.

This clonotype has a handful of counts. The rearrangement joins TRBV25-1 to TRBJ2-7; D is undetermined. The CDR3 spans 12 residues. V gave up 3 bases and J gave up 3 bases, with 6 bases separating them. Germline CDR1 is MGHDK and CDR2 is SYGVNS. The CDR3, as DNA: TGTGCCAGCAGTGATCTATACTACGAGCAGTACTTC. Amino acids: CASSDLYYEQYF.

The table lists this clonotype with a few counts. For the CDR3, the DNA is TGTGCCACCAGTGATGTTCAGAGGGAGCAGTACTTC. Translated, it gives CATSDVQREQYF. This chain uses TRBV24-1 with TRBJ2-7, with no clear D. V lost 3 bases and J lost 7, with 9 bases in between. Germline assignment: CDR1 KGHDR and CDR2 SFDVKD. This CDR3 region has 12 residues.

The rearrangement links TRBV20-1 to TRBJ2-1, with D unresolved. Germline V CDR1 and CDR2: DFQATT, SNEGSKA (reference sequence). Deletions cut 1 base from V and 4 bases from J, with 5 bases between. The CDR3 length is 12 residues. Written as DNA, the CDR3 is TGCAGTGCTAGAGGGCAGTACAATGAGCAGTTCTTC. Protein product: CSARGQYNEQFF.

The genes are TRBV12-3 or TRBV12-4 and TRBJ2-7, with a possible D match to TRBD1 (5 bases). CDR3 length: 15 amino acids. With 1 base removed from V and 7 bases from J, the gap between germline ends came to 17 bases. The CDR3: CASSLGRTSTREQYF. CDR3 coding DNA: TGTGCCAGCAGTTTAGGACGGACATCAACAAGGGAGCAGTACTTC.